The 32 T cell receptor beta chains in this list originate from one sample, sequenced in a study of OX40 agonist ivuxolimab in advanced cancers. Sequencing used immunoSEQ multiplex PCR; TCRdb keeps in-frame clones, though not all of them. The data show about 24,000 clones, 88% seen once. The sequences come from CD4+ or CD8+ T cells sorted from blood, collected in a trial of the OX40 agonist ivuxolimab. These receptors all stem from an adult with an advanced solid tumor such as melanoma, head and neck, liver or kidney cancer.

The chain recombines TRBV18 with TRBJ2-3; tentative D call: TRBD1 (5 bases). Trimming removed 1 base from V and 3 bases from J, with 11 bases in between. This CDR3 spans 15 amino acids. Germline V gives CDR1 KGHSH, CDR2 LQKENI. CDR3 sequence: CASSPRQGITDTQYF. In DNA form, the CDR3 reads TGTGCCAGCTCACCACGGCAGGGAATTACAGATACGCAGTATTTT.

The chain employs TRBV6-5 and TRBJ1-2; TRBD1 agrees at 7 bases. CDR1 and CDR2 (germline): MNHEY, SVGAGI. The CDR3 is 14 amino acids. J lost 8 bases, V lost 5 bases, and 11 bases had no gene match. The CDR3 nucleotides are TGTGCCAGCAGTCAGAAAGCCCACAGGGGAGGCTACACCTTC. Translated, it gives CASSQKAHRGGYTF.

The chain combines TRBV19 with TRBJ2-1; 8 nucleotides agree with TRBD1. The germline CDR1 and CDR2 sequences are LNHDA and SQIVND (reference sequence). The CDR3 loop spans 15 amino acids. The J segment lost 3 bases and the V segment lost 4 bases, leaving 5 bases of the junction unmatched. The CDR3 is CASSRIQGDYNEQFF. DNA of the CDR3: TGTGCCAGTAGTAGAATACAGGGGGACTACAATGAGCAGTTCTTC.

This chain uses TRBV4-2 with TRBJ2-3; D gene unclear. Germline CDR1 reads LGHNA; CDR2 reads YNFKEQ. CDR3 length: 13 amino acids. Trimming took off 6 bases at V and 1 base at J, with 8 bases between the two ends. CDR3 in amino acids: CASSPKGTDTQYF. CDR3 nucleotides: TGTGCCAGCAGTCCGAAAGGCACAGATACGCAGTATTTT.

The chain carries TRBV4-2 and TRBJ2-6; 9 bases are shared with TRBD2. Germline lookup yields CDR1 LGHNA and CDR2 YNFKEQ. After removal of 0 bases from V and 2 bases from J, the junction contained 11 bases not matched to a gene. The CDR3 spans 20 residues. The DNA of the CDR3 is TGTGCCAGCAGCCAAGAAGGTAGCGCTAGCGGGACTGCTGGGGCCAACGTCCTGACTTTC. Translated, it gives CASSQEGSASGTAGANVLTF.

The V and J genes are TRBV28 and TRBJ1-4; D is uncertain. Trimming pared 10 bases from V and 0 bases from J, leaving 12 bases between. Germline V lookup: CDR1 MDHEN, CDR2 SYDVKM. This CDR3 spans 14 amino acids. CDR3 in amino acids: CATRGGATNEKLFF. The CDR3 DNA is TGTGCCACCCGAGGAGGTGCAACTAATGAAAAACTGTTTTTT. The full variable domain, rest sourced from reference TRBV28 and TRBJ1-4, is DVKVTQSSRYLVKRTGEKVFLECVQDMDHENMFWYRQDPGLGLRLIYFSYDVKMKEKGDIPEGYSVSREKKERFSLILESASTNQTSMYLCATRGGATNEKLFFGSGTQLSVL.

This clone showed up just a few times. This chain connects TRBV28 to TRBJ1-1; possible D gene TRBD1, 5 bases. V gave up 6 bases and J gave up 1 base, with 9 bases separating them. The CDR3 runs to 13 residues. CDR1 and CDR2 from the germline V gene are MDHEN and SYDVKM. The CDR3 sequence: CASSRGQNTEAFF. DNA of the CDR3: TGTGCCAGCAGCCGAGGACAGAACACTGAAGCTTTCTTT.

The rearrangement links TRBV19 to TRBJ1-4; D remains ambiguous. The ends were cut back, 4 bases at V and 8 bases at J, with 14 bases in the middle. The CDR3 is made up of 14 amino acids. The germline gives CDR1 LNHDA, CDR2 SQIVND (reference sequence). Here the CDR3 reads CASSSSAGGEKLFF. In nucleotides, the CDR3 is TGTGCCAGTAGTAGCAGTGCGGGCGGCGAAAAACTGTTTTTT. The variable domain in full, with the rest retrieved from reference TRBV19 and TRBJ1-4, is DGGITQSPKYLFRKEGQNVTLSCEQNLNHDAMYWYRQDPGQGLRLIYYSQIVNDFQKGDIAEGYSVSREKKESFPLTVTSAQKNPTAFYLCASSSSAGGEKLFFGSGTQLSVL.

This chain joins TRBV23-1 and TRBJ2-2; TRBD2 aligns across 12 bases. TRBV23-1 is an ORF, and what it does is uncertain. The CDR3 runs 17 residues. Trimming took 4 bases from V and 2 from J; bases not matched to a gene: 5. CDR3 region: CASSLTSGRPNTGELFF. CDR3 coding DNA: TGCGCCAGCAGTCTCACTAGCGGGAGGCCCAACACCGGGGAGCTGTTTTTT.

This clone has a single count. The CDR3 spells CAVWGGEPYEQYF. For the CDR3, the DNA is TGTGCCGTATGGGGGGGAGAGCCCTACGAGCAGTACTTC. The chain has TRBV28 and TRBJ2-7; 7 nucleotides agree with TRBD2. Per germline, CDR1 MDHEN and CDR2 SYDVKM. The CDR3 consists of 13 residues. With V trimmed by 11 bases and J by 2 bases, 9 bases remained unmatched.

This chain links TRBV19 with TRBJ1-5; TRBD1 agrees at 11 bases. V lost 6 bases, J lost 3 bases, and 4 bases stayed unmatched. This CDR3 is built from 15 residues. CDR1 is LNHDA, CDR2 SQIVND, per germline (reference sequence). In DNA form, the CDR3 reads TGTGCCAGTAGGGGACAGGGGGGTCCCAATCAGCCCCAGCATTTT. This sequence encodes CASRGQGGPNQPQHF. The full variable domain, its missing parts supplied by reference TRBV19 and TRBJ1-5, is DGGITQSPKYLFRKEGQNVTLSCEQNLNHDAMYWYRQDPGQGLRLIYYSQIVNDFQKGDIAEGYSVSREKKESFPLTVTSAQKNPTAFYLCASRGQGGPNQPQHFGDGTRLSIL.

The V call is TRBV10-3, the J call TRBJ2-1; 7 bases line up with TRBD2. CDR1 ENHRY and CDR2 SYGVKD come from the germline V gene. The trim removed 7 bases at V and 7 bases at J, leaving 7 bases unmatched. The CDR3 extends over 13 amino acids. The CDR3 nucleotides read TGTGCCATCACCTCGGCCGGGGGGAATGAGCAGTTCTTC. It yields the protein CAITSAGGNEQFF.

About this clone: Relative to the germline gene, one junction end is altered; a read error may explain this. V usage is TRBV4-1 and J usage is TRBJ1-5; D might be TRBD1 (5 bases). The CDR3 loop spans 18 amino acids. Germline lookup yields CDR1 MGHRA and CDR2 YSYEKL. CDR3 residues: CASSKDFQGGWSNQPQHF. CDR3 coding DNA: TGCGCCAGCAGCAAAGACTTCCAGGGTGGTTGGAGCAATCAGCCCCAGCATTTT.

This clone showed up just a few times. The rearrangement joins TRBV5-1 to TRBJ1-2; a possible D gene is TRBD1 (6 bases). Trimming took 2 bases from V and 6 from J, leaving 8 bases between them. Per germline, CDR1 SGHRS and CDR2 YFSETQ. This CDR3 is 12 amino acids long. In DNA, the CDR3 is TGCGCCAGCAGCTTCGCAGGGGATGGCTACACCTTC. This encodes CASSFAGDGYTF.

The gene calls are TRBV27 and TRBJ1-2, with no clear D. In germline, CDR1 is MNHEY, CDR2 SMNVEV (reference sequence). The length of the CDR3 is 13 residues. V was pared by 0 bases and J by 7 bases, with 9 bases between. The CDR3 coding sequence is TGTGCCAGCAGTTTATCGCTAGGGAGTGGCTACACCTTC. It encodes CASSLSLGSGYTF.

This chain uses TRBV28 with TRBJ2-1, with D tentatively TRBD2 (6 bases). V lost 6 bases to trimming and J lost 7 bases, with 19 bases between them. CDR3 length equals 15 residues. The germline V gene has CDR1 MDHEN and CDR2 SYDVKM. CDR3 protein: CASRPGLYLTNEQFF. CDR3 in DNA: TGTGCCAGCAGGCCGGGACTCTACTTAACGAATGAGCAGTTCTTC.

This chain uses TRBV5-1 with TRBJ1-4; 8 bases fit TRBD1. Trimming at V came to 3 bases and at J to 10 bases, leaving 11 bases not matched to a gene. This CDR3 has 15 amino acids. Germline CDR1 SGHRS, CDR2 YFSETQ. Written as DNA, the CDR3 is TGCGCCAGCAGCTGGGGAGAAGCAGGGGGCGGAAAACTGTTTTTT. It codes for CASSWGEAGGGKLFF.

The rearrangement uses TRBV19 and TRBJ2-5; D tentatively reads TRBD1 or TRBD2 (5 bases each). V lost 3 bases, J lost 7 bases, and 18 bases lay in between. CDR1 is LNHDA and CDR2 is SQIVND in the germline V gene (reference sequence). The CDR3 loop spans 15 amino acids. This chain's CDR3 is CASSMLTDSLGTQYF. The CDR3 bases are TGTGCCAGTAGTATGTTGACAGATTCACTAGGGACCCAGTACTTC.

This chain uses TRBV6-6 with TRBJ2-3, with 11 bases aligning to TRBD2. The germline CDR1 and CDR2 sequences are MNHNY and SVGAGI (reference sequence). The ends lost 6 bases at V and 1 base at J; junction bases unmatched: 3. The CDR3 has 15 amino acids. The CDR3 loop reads CASRFSGRGTDTQYF. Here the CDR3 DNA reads TGTGCCAGCAGGTTTAGCGGGAGGGGCACAGATACGCAGTATTTT.

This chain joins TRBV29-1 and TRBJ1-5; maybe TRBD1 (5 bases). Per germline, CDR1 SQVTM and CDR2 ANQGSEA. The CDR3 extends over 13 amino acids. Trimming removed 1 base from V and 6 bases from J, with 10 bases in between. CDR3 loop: CSVEGGGGQPQHF. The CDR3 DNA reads TGCAGCGTTGAAGGCGGGGGAGGTCAGCCCCAGCATTTT. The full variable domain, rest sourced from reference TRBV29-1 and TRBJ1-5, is SAVISQKPSRDICQRGTSLTIQCQVDSQVTMMFWYRQQPGQSLTLIATANQGSEATYESGFVIDKFPISRPNLTFSTLTVSNMSPEDSSIYLCSVEGGGGQPQHFGDGTRLSIL.

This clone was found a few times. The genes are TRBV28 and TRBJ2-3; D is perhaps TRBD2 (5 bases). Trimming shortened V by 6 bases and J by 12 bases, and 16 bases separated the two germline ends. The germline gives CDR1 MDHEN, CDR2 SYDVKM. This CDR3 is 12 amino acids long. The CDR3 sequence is CASRLPWGVQYF. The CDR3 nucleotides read TGTGCCAGCAGATTACCCTGGGGAGTTCAGTATTTT.

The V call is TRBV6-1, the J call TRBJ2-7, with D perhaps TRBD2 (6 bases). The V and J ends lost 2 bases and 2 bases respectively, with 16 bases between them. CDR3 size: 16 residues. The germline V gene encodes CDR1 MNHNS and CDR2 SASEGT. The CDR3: CASSETQSGRAYEQYF. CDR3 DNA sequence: TGTGCCAGCAGTGAAACGCAAAGCGGGCGGGCCTACGAGCAGTACTTC.

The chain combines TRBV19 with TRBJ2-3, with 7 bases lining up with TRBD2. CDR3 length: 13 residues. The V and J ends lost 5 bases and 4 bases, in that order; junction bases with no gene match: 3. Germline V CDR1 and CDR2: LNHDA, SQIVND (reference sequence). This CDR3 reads CASSLRGADTQYF. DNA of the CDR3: TGTGCCAGTAGTCTCCGGGGGGCAGATACGCAGTATTTT.

The DNA of the CDR3 is TGTGCCAGCAGTTTACGGGGGACAGGGGGTGACGAGCAGTACTTC. Encoded protein: CASSLRGTGGDEQYF. This rearrangement joins TRBV27 to TRBJ2-7; 11 bases match TRBD1. Germline CDR1 MNHEY, CDR2 SMNVEV (reference sequence). There are 15 residues in the CDR3. The J segment lost 5 bases and the V segment lost 2 bases, leaving 5 bases of the junction unmatched.

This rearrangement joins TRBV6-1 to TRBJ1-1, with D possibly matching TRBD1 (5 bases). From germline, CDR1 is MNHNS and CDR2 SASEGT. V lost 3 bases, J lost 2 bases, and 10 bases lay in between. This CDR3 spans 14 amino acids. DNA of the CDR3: TGTGCCAGCAGTGATCAGGGTAGAAACACTGAAGCTTTCTTT. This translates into CASSDQGRNTEAFF.

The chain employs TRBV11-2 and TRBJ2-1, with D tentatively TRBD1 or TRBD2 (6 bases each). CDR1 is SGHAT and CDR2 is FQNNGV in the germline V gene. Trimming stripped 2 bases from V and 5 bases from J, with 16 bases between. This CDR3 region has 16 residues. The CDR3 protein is CASSLRGERVHNEQFF. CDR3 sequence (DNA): TGTGCCAGCAGCTTAAGGGGGGAGCGGGTACACAATGAGCAGTTCTTC.

The CDR3 DNA is TGTGCCAGCAGCTTAGTTAGCGGGATGCTGTTCTTC. This gives the protein CASSLVSGMLFF. The V gene is TRBV13, the J gene TRBJ2-1; TRBD2 aligns across 8 bases. Germline assignment: CDR1 PRHDT and CDR2 FYEKMQ (reference sequence). V shed 1 base and J 15 bases; nucleotides not matched to a gene: 5. The CDR3 contains 12 residues. The full variable domain, its missing parts supplied by reference TRBV13 and TRBJ2-1, is AAGVIQSPRHLIKEKRETATLKCYPIPRHDTVYWYQQGPGQDPQFLISFYEKMQSDKGSIPDRFSAQQFSDYHSELNMSSLELGDSALYFCASSLVSGMLFFGPGTRLTVL.

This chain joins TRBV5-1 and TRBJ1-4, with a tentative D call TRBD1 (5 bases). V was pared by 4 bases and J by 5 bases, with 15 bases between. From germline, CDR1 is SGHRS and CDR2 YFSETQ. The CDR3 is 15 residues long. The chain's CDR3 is CASSPSGGDNEKLFF. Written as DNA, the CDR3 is TGCGCCAGCAGCCCCAGCGGGGGAGACAATGAAAAACTGTTTTTT. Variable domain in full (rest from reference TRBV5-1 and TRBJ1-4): KAGVTQTPRYLIKTRGQQVTLSCSPISGHRSVSWYQQTPGQGLQFLFEYFSETQRNKGNFPGRFSGRQFSNSRSEMNVSTLELGDSALYLCASSPSGGDNEKLFFGSGTQLSVL.

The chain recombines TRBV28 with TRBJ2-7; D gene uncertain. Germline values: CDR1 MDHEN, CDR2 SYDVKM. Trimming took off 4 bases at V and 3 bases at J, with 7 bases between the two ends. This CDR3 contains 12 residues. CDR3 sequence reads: CASSSGIYEQYF. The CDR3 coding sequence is TGTGCCAGCAGTTCCGGCATCTACGAGCAGTACTTC.

The CDR3 region has the DNA TGTGCCAGCAGCCCGGGACAGGAGTCCTACAATGAGCAGTTCTTC. Its protein product is CASSPGQESYNEQFF. The rearrangement links TRBV6-6 to TRBJ2-1; TRBD1 matches 8 bases. Germline loops: CDR1 MNHNY, CDR2 SVGAGI (reference sequence). Unmatched junction bases numbered 5, after V lost 6 bases and J lost 1 base. The CDR3 totals 15 residues.

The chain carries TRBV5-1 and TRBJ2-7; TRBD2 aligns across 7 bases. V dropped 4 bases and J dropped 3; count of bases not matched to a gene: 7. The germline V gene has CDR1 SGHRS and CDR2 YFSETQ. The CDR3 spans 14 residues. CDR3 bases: TGCGCCAGCAGCCCCCGGGAGGCCCACTACGAGCAGTACTTC. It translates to CASSPREAHYEQYF.

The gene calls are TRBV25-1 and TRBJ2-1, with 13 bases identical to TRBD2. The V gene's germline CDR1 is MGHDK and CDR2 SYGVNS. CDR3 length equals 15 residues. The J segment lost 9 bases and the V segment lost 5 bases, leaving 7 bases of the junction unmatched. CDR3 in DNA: TGTGCCAGCAGTCAGCCGGGACTAGCGGGACTTGAGCAGTTCTTC. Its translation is CASSQPGLAGLEQFF.